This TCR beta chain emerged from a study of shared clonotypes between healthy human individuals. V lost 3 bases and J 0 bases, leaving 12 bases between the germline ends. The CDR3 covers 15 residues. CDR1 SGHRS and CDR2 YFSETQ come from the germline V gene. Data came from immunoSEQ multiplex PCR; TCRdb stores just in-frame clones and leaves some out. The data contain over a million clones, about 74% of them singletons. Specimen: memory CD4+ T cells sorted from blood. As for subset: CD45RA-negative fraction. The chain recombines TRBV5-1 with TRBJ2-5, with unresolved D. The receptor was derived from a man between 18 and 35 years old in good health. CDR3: CASSSLSRNQETQYF. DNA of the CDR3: TGCGCCAGCAGCTCTCTCTCGAGGAACCAAGAGACCCAGTACTTC.